Below are 11 T cell receptor beta chains sequenced from a single sample in a study of blood T cell repertoires in COVID-19. This table comes from immunoSEQ multiplex PCR, and its TCRdb copy is limited to in-frame clones, with some not included. The repertoire holds fewer than 200,000 clones, with roughly 80% as singletons. Material: PBMCs or T cells enriched from blood (not recorded which). The receptors stem from a woman in her thirties or forties with acute COVID-19.

The rearrangement uses TRBV10-3 and TRBJ2-3; 9 nucleotides match TRBD2. The germline CDR1 and CDR2 sequences are ENHRY and SYGVKD. Trimming took 7 bases from V and 2 from J; bases not matched to a gene: 7. The CDR3 runs 15 residues. CDR3 in DNA: TGTGCCATCAAAATGACTAGCGGCCCCACAGATACGCAGTATTTT. Protein sequence: CAIKMTSGPTDTQYF.

The chain links TRBV29-1 to TRBJ2-1; D possibly corresponds to TRBD2 (6 bases). Germline V gives CDR1 SQVTM, CDR2 ANQGSEA. Trimming stripped 4 bases from V and 1 base from J, with 20 bases between. CDR3 length equals 17 residues. The CDR3 coding sequence is TGCAGCGTTGTTCTGCGGGATCCCAAGAGGTCCTACAATGAGCAGTTCTTC. Residues: CSVVLRDPKRSYNEQFF.

The chain joins TRBV12-3 or TRBV12-4 to TRBJ1-2; D may be TRBD1 (5 bases). CDR3 length equals 12 residues. The V gene lost 5 bases and the J gene lost 5 bases, with 9 bases spanning the gap. CDR3 sequence (DNA): TGTGCCAGCAGTGGGGGAGGTTATGGCTACACCTTC. Protein product: CASSGGGYGYTF.

The V and J genes are TRBV6-5 and TRBJ1-2; possible D gene TRBD1, 6 bases. Germline V gene data show CDR1 as MNHEY and CDR2 as SVGAGI. Trimming removed 8 bases at V and 8 bases at J, with 24 bases between. The CDR3 spans 15 residues. The CDR3 sequence: CASSNPGTPLTGYTF. The CDR3, as DNA: TGTGCCAGCTCAAATCCCGGGACACCCTTGACGGGCTACACCTTC.

In DNA form, the CDR3 reads TGTGCCAGTTCTTCAGGGGTAGGGCAGCCCCAGCATTTT. Its protein product is CASSSGVGQPQHF. The chain uses TRBV30 and TRBJ1-5, with D perhaps TRBD1 (6 bases). The V gene's germline CDR1 is GTSNPN and CDR2 SVGIG (reference sequence). This CDR3 has 13 residues. Trimming cost V 8 bases and J 7 bases, with 18 bases left between them.

The genes are TRBV10-3 and TRBJ2-3, with D possibly matching TRBD2 (6 bases). Per germline, CDR1 ENHRY and CDR2 SYGVKD. This CDR3 spans 14 amino acids. The V end was cut by 10 bases, the J end by 2 bases, with 16 bases between. CDR3 in amino acids: CATRRGLDTDTQYF. The CDR3 DNA follows: TGTGCCACCCGGCGGGGTTTGGACACAGATACGCAGTATTTT.

CDR3 nucleotides: TGTGCCAGCTCGGGACAGGCCTCTGGAAACACCATATATTTT. It codes for CASSGQASGNTIYF. This rearrangement joins TRBV13 to TRBJ1-3, with 8 positions matching TRBD1. CDR1 and CDR2 (germline): PRHDT, FYEKMQ (reference sequence). J was trimmed by 0 bases and V by 8 bases; bases with no gene match: 3. The CDR3 totals 14 residues.

The chain carries TRBV7-9 and TRBJ1-6; 8 positions agree with TRBD1. CDR3 length: 19 amino acids. Trimming took 4 bases from V and 8 from J; bases not matched to a gene: 19. Per the germline V gene, CDR1 is SEHNR and CDR2 is FQNEAQ (reference sequence). The CDR3 region has the DNA TGTGCCAGCAGCTCAGACAGGGGCAGAGGAGTGGTGGGATATTCACCCCTCCACTTT. Its translation: CASSSDRGRGVVGYSPLHF.

This clone occurred a few times. The rearrangement uses TRBV19 and TRBJ1-4; TRBD1 matches at 9 bases. V lost 3 bases, J lost 8 bases, and 16 bases stayed unmatched. The length of the CDR3 is 18 residues. CDR1 and CDR2 from the germline V gene are LNHDA and SQIVND (reference sequence). CDR3 nucleotide sequence: TGTGCCAGTAGTATGGGGATGGTACAGGGGGCCGGTGAGGAAAAACTGTTTTTT. Encoded protein: CASSMGMVQGAGEEKLFF.

The chain employs TRBV11-2 and TRBJ1-4, with 9 bases fitting TRBD1. The CDR3 runs to 15 residues. J was trimmed by 9 bases and V by 4 bases; bases with no gene match: 9. Germline V gene sequence: CDR1 SGHAT, CDR2 FQNNGV. CDR3 DNA: TGTGCCAGCAGCTGGGACAGGGCCCCTCCAAAAAAACTGTTTTTT. It is translated as CASSWDRAPPKKLFF.

This clone was found a few times. This chain uses TRBV5-1 with TRBJ1-2, with 9 bases identical to TRBD1. The length of the CDR3 is 15 residues. V was pared by 3 bases and J by 4 bases, with 7 bases of the junction left unmatched. Germline CDR1 and CDR2: SGHRS and YFSETQ. The CDR3 loop reads CASSSLGTGSYGYTF. The CDR3 nucleotides read TGCGCCAGCAGCTCCTTAGGGACAGGGTCCTATGGCTACACCTTC.